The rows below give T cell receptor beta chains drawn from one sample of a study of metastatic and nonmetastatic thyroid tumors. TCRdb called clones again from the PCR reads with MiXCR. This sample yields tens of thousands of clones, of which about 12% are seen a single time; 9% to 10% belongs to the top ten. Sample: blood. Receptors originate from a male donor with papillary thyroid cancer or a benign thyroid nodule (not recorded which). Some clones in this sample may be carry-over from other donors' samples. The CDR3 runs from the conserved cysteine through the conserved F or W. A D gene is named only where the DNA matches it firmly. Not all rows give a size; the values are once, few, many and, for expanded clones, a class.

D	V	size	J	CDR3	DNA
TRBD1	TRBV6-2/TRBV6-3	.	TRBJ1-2	CASRRTGTYGYTF	TGTGCCAGCAGACGGACAGGGACCTATGGCTACACCTTC
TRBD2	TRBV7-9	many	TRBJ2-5	CASSFGGGAAAQYF	TGTGCCAGCAGCTTCGGGGGGGGTGCTGCGGCCCAGTACTTC
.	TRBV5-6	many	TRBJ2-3	CASSYLDTQYF	TGTGCCAGCAGTTACCTAGATACGCAGTATTTT
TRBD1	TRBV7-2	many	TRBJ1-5	CASSDSGAGGRQPQHF	TGTGCCAGCAGCGATAGCGGCGCAGGGGGGAGGCAGCCCCAGCATTTT
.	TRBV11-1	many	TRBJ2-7	CASSLGVRGTDYEQYF	TGTGCCAGCAGCTTAGGCGTTAGGGGCACCGACTACGAGCAGTACTTC
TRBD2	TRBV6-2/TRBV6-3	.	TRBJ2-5	CANSVLAETQYF	TGTGCCAACAGCGTACTAGCGGAGACCCAGTACTTC
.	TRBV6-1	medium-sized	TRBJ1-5	CASSEYSSNQPQHF	TGTGCCAGCAGTGAATATAGTAGCAATCAGCCCCAGCATTTT
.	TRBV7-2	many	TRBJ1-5	CASSLDGGPQHF	TGTGCCAGCAGCTTAGATGGGGGGCCCCAGCATTTT
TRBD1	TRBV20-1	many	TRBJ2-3	CSARVQGAADTQYF	TGCAGTGCTAGGGTACAGGGGGCGGCGGATACGCAGTATTTT
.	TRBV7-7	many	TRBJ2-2	CASSLRVNTGELFF	TGTGCTAGCAGCTTAAGGGTCAACACCGGGGAGCTGTTTTTT
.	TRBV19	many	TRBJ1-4	CASSTRHVATNEKLFF	TGTGCCAGTAGTACTCGTCACGTTGCAACTAATGAAAAACTGTTTTTT
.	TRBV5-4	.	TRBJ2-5	CASSRLPGPLETQYF	TGTGCCAGCAGCCGGTTACCGGGACCCTTGGAGACCCAGTACTTC
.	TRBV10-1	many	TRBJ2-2	CASSESGELFF	TGCGCCAGCAGTGAGTCTGGGGAGCTGTTTTTT
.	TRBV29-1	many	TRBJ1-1	CSVAGRQNTEAFF	TGCAGCGTTGCGGGACGGCAGAACACTGAAGCTTTCTTT
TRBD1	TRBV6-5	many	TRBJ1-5	CASSYNDRGQPQHF	TGTGCCAGCAGTTACAACGACAGGGGACAGCCCCAGCATTTT
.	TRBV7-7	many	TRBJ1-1	CASSFPGGRNTEAFF	TGTGCTAGCAGCTTCCCGGGGGGTAGGAACACTGAAGCTTTCTTT
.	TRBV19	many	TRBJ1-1	CASSITPGQEAFF	TGTGCCAGTAGTATAACTCCCGGCCAGGAAGCTTTCTTT
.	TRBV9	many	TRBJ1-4	CASSGGVGKLFF	TGTGCCAGCAGCGGGGGAGTTGGAAAACTGTTTTTT
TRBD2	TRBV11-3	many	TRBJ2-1	CASSLREGPYNEQFF	TGTGCCAGCAGCTTACGGGAGGGCCCCTACAATGAGCAGTTCTTC
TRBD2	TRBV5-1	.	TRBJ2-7	CASSLGGRASNYEQYF	TGCGCCAGCAGCTTGGGCGGGAGGGCCAGTAACTACGAGCAGTACTTC
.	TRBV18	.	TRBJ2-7	CASSPVGEFHEQYF	TGTGCCAGCTCACCAGTTGGTGAGTTCCACGAGCAGTACTTC
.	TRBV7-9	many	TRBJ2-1	CASSLEASGTVDEQFF	TGTGCCAGCAGCTTAGAGGCCAGCGGGACAGTAGATGAGCAGTTCTTC
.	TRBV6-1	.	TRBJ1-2	CAGSPGVLHGYTF	TGTGCCGGCAGTCCGGGGGTTCTCCATGGCTACACCTTC
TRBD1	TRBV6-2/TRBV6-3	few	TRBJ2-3	CVSSTGFTDKQYF	TGTGTCAGTTCGACAGGGTTTACGGATAAGCAGTATTTT
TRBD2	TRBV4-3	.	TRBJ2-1	CASSQLAGDPSYNEQFF	TGCGCCAGCAGCCAGCTAGCGGGAGATCCTTCCTACAATGAGCAGTTCTTC
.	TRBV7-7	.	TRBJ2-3	CSSSLSLGDTQYF	TGTTCTAGCAGCTTATCCTTGGGGGATACGCAGTATTTT
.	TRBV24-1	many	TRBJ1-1	CATSDGGTNTEAFF	TGTGCCACCAGTGACGGTGGGACGAACACTGAAGCTTTCTTT
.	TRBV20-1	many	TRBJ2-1	CSALGGAWDEQFF	TGCAGTGCGCTGGGGGGCGCCTGGGATGAGCAGTTCTTC
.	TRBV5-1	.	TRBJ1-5	CASSLDGGRGQPQHF	TGCGCCAGCAGCTTGGATGGGGGGAGGGGGCAGCCCCAGCATTTT
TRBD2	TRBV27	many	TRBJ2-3	CASSLSGRNTDTQYF	TGTGCCAGCAGTCTTAGCGGGAGGAATACAGATACGCAGTATTTT
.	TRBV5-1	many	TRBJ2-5	CASSLLGLVQETQYF	TGCGCCAGCAGCTTGTTGGGACTCGTGCAAGAGACCCAGTACTTC
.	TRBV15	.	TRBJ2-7	CATIRDQGVYDQYF	TGTGCCACCATCAGAGATCAGGGAGTCTACGATCAGTACTTC
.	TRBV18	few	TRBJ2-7	CASSPPSSSYEQYF	TGTGCCAGCTCACCACCCTCTAGTTCGTACGAGCAGTACTTC
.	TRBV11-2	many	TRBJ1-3	CASSTTVSSGNTIYF	TGTGCCAGCAGCACGACAGTTTCCTCTGGAAACACCATATATTTT
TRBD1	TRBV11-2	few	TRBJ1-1	CASSYQGMQGANTEASF	TGTGCCAGCAGCTACCAAGGGATGCAGGGGGCGAACACTGAAGCTTCCTTT
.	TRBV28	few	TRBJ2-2	CASSLVDFANTGELFF	TGTGCCAGCAGTCTGGTGGACTTCGCGAACACCGGGGAGCTGTTTTTT
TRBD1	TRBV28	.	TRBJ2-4	CASSSQQGDWAKNIQYF	TGTGCCAGCAGTTCCCAACAGGGGGACTGGGCCAAAAACATTCAGTACTTC
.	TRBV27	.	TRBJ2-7	CASNPGFGEQYF	TGTGCCAGCAACCCCGGGTTTGGAGAGCAGTACTTC
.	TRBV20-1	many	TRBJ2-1	CSATQDDYNEQFF	TGCAGTGCTACGCAAGACGACTACAATGAGCAGTTCTTC
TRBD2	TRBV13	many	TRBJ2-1	CASSSLPSGSYNEQFF	TGTGCCAGCAGCTCACTACCTAGCGGCTCCTACAATGAGCAGTTCTTC